Each of the 23 T cell receptor beta chains below was sequenced from the same sample in a study of blood T cell repertoires in COVID-19. TCRdb's table, derived via immunoSEQ multiplex PCR, lists solely in-frame clones and lacks some. The repertoire consists of 37,000 or so clones, with roughly nine tenths occurring once and the leading ten covering 12%. The specimen sequenced was peripheral blood. These receptors were collected from a man aged 65 to 85 with acute or convalescent COVID-19.

The CDR3 nucleotides are TGTGCCAGCAGCCCCAACCCCGGGACAGGGAATGGCTACACCTTC. Amino acid sequence: CASSPNPGTGNGYTF. The J gene is TRBJ1-2, the V gene TRBV3-1 (or the pseudogene TRBV3-2); 9 positions match TRBD1. V gave up 4 bases and J gave up 6 bases; unmatched junction bases: 9. Per germline, CDR1 LGHDT and CDR2 YNNKEL (reference sequence). The CDR3 length is 15 residues.

The rearrangement joins TRBV5-1 to TRBJ2-1, with D perhaps TRBD1 (5 bases). Germline CDR1 SGHRS, CDR2 YFSETQ. V was pared by 1 base and J by 6 bases, with 11 bases between. The CDR3 loop spans 14 amino acids. The CDR3 DNA reads TGCGCCAGCAGCTTGTTTCCAGGGCCCAATGAGCAGTTCTTC. This codes for CASSLFPGPNEQFF.

The chain has TRBV28 and TRBJ1-5; 8 nucleotides agree with TRBD1. The CDR3 loop spans 17 amino acids. Germline trimming cut 7 bases from V and 5 bases from J; bases unmatched to any gene: 16. CDR1 is MDHEN and CDR2 is SYDVKM in the germline V gene. CDR3: CASTGQVYIGYHQPQHF. CDR3 coding DNA: TGTGCCAGCACGGGACAGGTTTATATTGGGTACCATCAGCCCCAGCATTTT.

The CDR3 sequence: CASSIGQNYEQYF. CDR3 DNA sequence: TGTGCCAGTAGTATAGGGCAGAACTACGAGCAGTACTTC. V gene TRBV19 combines with J gene TRBJ2-7; D is uncertain. The germline CDR1 and CDR2 sequences are LNHDA and SQIVND (reference sequence). V lost 1 base, J lost 3 bases, and 7 bases lay in between. This CDR3 comprises 13 residues.

V gene TRBV5-1 combines with J gene TRBJ2-6, with a tentative D call TRBD1 (5 bases). The V end lost 0 bases, the J end lost 4 bases, and 11 bases lay between the germline ends. Looked up from germline, CDR1 is SGHRS and CDR2 is YFSETQ. There are 16 residues in the CDR3. DNA of the CDR3: TGCGCCAGCAGCTTGGAAGGGGCGCAAGGGGCCAACGTCCTGACTTTC. It translates to CASSLEGAQGANVLTF.

The gene calls are TRBV27 and TRBJ2-7; TRBD2 matches 9 bases. The CDR3 loop spans 15 amino acids. The germline CDR1 and CDR2 sequences are MNHEY and SMNVEV (reference sequence). V trimming: 0 bases; J trimming: 5 bases; junction bases outside the gene matches: 5. DNA for the CDR3: TGTGCCAGCAGTTTATCGATCGGCGGGAGGGACGAGCAGTACTTC. It translates to CASSLSIGGRDEQYF.

The V call is TRBV6-5, the J call TRBJ2-1; perhaps TRBD2 as D (5 bases). This CDR3 is built from 14 residues. Germline CDR1 reads MNHEY; CDR2 reads SVGAGI. The V gene lost 2 bases and the J gene lost 3 bases, with 8 bases spanning the gap. CDR3 residues: CASSYRGSYNEQFF. CDR3 DNA: TGTGCCAGCAGTTACCGGGGAAGCTACAATGAGCAGTTCTTC.

This chain links TRBV7-2 with TRBJ1-4; TRBD1 is a possible D gene (5 bases). This CDR3 contains 16 residues. Germline-derived CDR1 and CDR2 are SGHTA and FQGNSA. The germline V and J ends were trimmed by 1 base and 8 bases, with 17 bases remaining between them. In DNA, the CDR3 is TGTGCCAGCAGCTTAGGAATCGGGGGTTCAGAGGAAAAACTGTTTTTT. Amino acid sequence: CASSLGIGGSEEKLFF.

The J gene is TRBJ2-2, the V gene TRBV19; TRBD1 aligns across 9 bases. Germline V gene sequence: CDR1 LNHDA, CDR2 SQIVND (reference sequence). The CDR3 is 16 amino acids. With 5 bases clipped from V and 5 bases from J, the junction kept 9 bases outside the gene matches. The CDR3: CASSPGTGTRTGELFF. CDR3 nucleotides: TGTGCCAGTAGTCCAGGGACAGGGACCAGAACCGGGGAGCTGTTTTTT.

The gene calls are TRBV24-1 and TRBJ2-6, with 11 bases fitting TRBD1. J was trimmed by 2 bases and V by 3 bases; bases with no gene match: 8. The CDR3 is 19 residues long. Germline V gene lookup returns CDR1 KGHDR and CDR2 SFDVKD. The chain's CDR3 is CATSDHRDRGLTGANVLTF. In DNA, the CDR3 is TGTGCCACCAGTGATCACCGGGACAGGGGGTTAACTGGGGCCAACGTCCTGACTTTC.

This chain links TRBV7-9 with TRBJ2-7; D perhaps matches TRBD1 (6 bases). The length of the CDR3 is 13 residues. Germline loops: CDR1 SEHNR, CDR2 FQNEAQ (reference sequence). The V gene lost 8 bases and the J gene lost 2 bases, with 13 bases spanning the gap. CDR3 nucleotides: TGTGCCAGCGGAAACAGGGCTACCTACGAGCAGTACTTC. Its protein is CASGNRATYEQYF.

V and J are TRBV18 and TRBJ2-1; TRBD1 aligns across 10 bases. V lost 0 bases to trimming and J lost 9 bases; unmatched junction nucleotides: 8. The CDR3 has 16 amino acids. From germline, CDR1 is KGHSH and CDR2 LQKENI. The CDR3 sequence: CASSPPARTGGGEQFF. CDR3 coding DNA: TGTGCCAGCTCACCACCGGCCCGGACAGGGGGGGGTGAGCAGTTCTTC.

This chain links TRBV24-1 with TRBJ2-5; tentatively, D is TRBD1 (6 bases). Per the germline V gene, CDR1 is KGHDR and CDR2 is SFDVKD. The CDR3 is 16 residues long. Trimming cost V 0 bases and J 5 bases, with 15 bases left between them. CDR3 coding DNA: TGTGCCACCAGTGATTTGGGACTGCAGCAGGGGGAGACCCAGTACTTC. It encodes CATSDLGLQQGETQYF.

The rearrangement links TRBV27 to TRBJ2-1; a weak D match, TRBD2 (5 bases). This CDR3 region has 16 residues. Germline assignment: CDR1 MNHEY and CDR2 SMNVEV (reference sequence). V gave up 5 bases and J gave up 6 bases, with 20 bases separating them. The CDR3: CASSPWTESRGNEQFF. The CDR3 coding sequence is TGTGCCAGCAGTCCATGGACCGAATCACGGGGCAATGAGCAGTTCTTC.

The gene calls are TRBV19 and TRBJ1-5, with 8 bases that match TRBD1. CDR1 and CDR2 from the germline V gene are LNHDA and SQIVND (reference sequence). The CDR3 has 12 amino acids. V shed 10 bases and J 4 bases; nucleotides not matched to a gene: 3. As DNA, the CDR3 is TGTGCCACTCGACAGGGGAATCAGCCCCAGCATTTT. It is translated as CATRQGNQPQHF.

V is TRBV3-1 (or the pseudogene TRBV3-2) and J is TRBJ1-2; D is ambiguous. Germline V lookup: CDR1 LGHDT, CDR2 YNNKEL (reference sequence). Trimming stripped 2 bases from V and 3 bases from J, with 7 bases between. The CDR3 runs 13 residues. The chain's CDR3 is CASSQQEYYGYTF. CDR3 DNA sequence: TGTGCCAGCAGCCAACAGGAATACTATGGCTACACCTTC.

The genes are TRBV7-9 and TRBJ1-5; 9 bases agree with TRBD1. Germline trimming cut 5 bases from V and 5 bases from J; bases unmatched to any gene: 7. Germline V gene lookup returns CDR1 SEHNR and CDR2 FQNEAQ (reference sequence). The CDR3 sequence is 15 residues long. Written as DNA, the CDR3 is TGTGCCAGCAGCCCACAGGGGGCGCTTGATCAGCCCCAGCATTTT. Protein sequence: CASSPQGALDQPQHF.

CDR3: CASSLREVGNTGELFF. In nucleotides, the CDR3 is TGTGCCAGCAGCTTAAGGGAGGTCGGGAACACCGGGGAGCTGTTTTTT. V usage is TRBV11-2 and J usage is TRBJ2-2; a weak D match, TRBD2 (6 bases). Germline CDR1 is SGHAT and CDR2 is FQNNGV. Trimming shortened V by 2 bases and J by 1 base, and 11 bases separated the two germline ends. The CDR3 runs 16 residues.

The chain combines TRBV15 with TRBJ2-5; a weak D match, TRBD1 (6 bases). V gave up 4 bases and J gave up 2 bases, with 11 bases separating them. The CDR3 totals 14 residues. Germline assignment: CDR1 LNHNV and CDR2 YYDKDF (reference sequence). CDR3 in amino acids: CATSKKDRQETQYF. The CDR3 DNA is TGTGCCACCAGCAAGAAGGACAGACAAGAGACCCAGTACTTC.

The CDR3: CASSSPGQGNTEAFF. DNA for the CDR3: TGTGCCAGCAGTTCGCCTGGACAGGGGAACACTGAAGCTTTCTTT. V usage is TRBV6-5 and J usage is TRBJ1-1; 8 positions agree with TRBD1. The J segment lost 1 base and the V segment lost 4 bases, leaving 5 bases of the junction unmatched. Germline values: CDR1 MNHEY, CDR2 SVGAGI. The CDR3 sequence is 15 residues long.

This clone appeared a few times. The V gene is TRBV5-1, the J gene TRBJ2-7; a weak D match, TRBD2 (5 bases). The germline V gene has CDR1 SGHRS and CDR2 YFSETQ. The CDR3 runs 14 residues. V dropped 5 bases and J dropped 6 bases, with 18 bases sitting between them. Here the CDR3 DNA reads TGCGCCAGCAGGAAAGCCGGGTCCCGGGGCGAGCAGTACTTC. It translates to CASRKAGSRGEQYF. Drawing the rest from reference TRBV5-1 and TRBJ2-7, the complete variable domain is KAGVTQTPRYLIKTRGQQVTLSCSPISGHRSVSWYQQTPGQGLQFLFEYFSETQRNKGNFPGRFSGRQFSNSRSEMNVSTLELGDSALYLCASRKAGSRGEQYFGPGTRLTVT.

The J gene is TRBJ1-6, the V gene TRBV4-2; D unclear. V was pared by 1 base and J by 0 bases, with 7 bases between. In germline, CDR1 is LGHNA, CDR2 YNFKEQ. The CDR3 runs to 16 residues. CDR3 DNA: TGTGCCAGCAGCCAAGTAGGGAGCTCCTATAATTCACCCCTCCACTTT. Translated: CASSQVGSSYNSPLHF.

This clone was observed once. The V and J genes are TRBV19 and TRBJ2-5; D is unresolved. V lost 6 bases and J lost 5, with 16 bases in between. This CDR3 is 14 amino acids long. Germline CDR1 LNHDA, CDR2 SQIVND (reference sequence). CDR3 loop: CASSAVARRETQYF. As DNA, the CDR3 is TGTGCCAGTAGCGCGGTGGCTCGGCGGGAGACCCAGTACTTC.